Below are 27 T cell receptor beta chains sequenced from a single sample in a study of PD-1 blockade in mismatch repair-deficient tumors. Assay: immunoSEQ multiplex PCR; the TCRdb copy retains only in-frame clones and omits some. The sample comprises over 11,000 clones, more than 75% of which are singletons, and approximately 10% rests with the top ten. Their antigens remain unidentified. Time point meaning: identical approximately eleven-day culture without peptide (control). The source was cells cultured in vitro, collected from a patient treated with pembrolizumab. The receptors stem from an adult with mismatch repair-deficient cancer.

The V and J genes are TRBV20-1 and TRBJ2-1; D possibly matches TRBD1 or TRBD2 (5 bases each). The CDR3 has 11 residues. Trimming left V 6 bases short and J 10 bases short, with 13 bases between. The V gene's germline CDR1 is DFQATT and CDR2 SNEGSKA (reference sequence). The CDR3 spells CSAPIGDEQFF. In DNA, the CDR3 is TGCAGTGCCCCCATCGGGGACGAGCAGTTCTTC.

The V gene is TRBV12-5, the J gene TRBJ1-1; 11 positions match TRBD1. The CDR3 has 18 amino acids. CDR1 LGHNT and CDR2 FRNRAP come from the germline V gene. J was trimmed by 2 bases and V by 3 bases; bases with no gene match: 11. In nucleotides, the CDR3 is TGTGCTAGTGGTTTCGGTTGGGGGGACAGGGGGTTAAACACTGAAGCTTTCTTT. Translating it yields CASGFGWGDRGLNTEAFF.

This clone has a handful of counts. J is TRBJ2-7 and V is TRBV5-1; TRBD2 matches at 10 bases. J was trimmed by 2 bases and V by 0 bases; bases with no gene match: 2. Germline CDR1 reads SGHRS; CDR2 reads YFSETQ. The CDR3 covers 15 residues. This CDR3 is CASSLGLAGPYEQYF. CDR3 DNA sequence: TGCGCCAGCAGCTTGGGACTAGCGGGTCCCTACGAGCAGTACTTC.

The rearrangement joins TRBV30 to TRBJ1-1, with D perhaps matching TRBD1 (5 bases). This CDR3 is 18 amino acids long. CDR1 is GTSNPN, CDR2 SVGIG, per germline (reference sequence). V lost 1 base and J 2 bases, leaving 23 bases between the germline ends. CDR3 bases: TGTGCCTGGAGTGGAGCGTCAAGTCTCGAGGGACTAAACACTGAAGCTTTCTTT. Protein: CAWSGASSLEGLNTEAFF.

The chain joins TRBV30 to TRBJ2-1; a weak D match, TRBD2 (5 bases). CDR3 length: 15 residues. Trimming pared 5 bases from V and 5 bases from J, leaving 19 bases between. CDR1 is GTSNPN and CDR2 is SVGIG in the germline V gene (reference sequence). The CDR3 DNA reads as TGTGCCTGGGTCGGCGGGTGGACTTTCAACAATGAGCAGTTCTTC. Protein: CAWVGGWTFNNEQFF.

The chain is built from TRBV19 and TRBJ1-5; the D gene is possibly TRBD1 (5 bases). Germline-derived CDR1 and CDR2 are LNHDA and SQIVND (reference sequence). The CDR3 spans 13 residues. Trimming removed 3 bases at V and 6 bases at J, with 9 bases between. DNA for the CDR3: TGTGCCAGTAGTATTGGTGGGGGTCAGCCCCAGCATTTT. Translated, it gives CASSIGGGQPQHF.

The rearrangement joins TRBV6-1 to TRBJ2-1, with D possibly matching TRBD1 (7 bases). This CDR3 region has 15 residues. Per germline, CDR1 MNHNS and CDR2 SASEGT. The V gene lost 3 bases and the J gene lost 4 bases, with 13 bases spanning the gap. For the CDR3, the DNA is TGTGCCAGCAGTGATGGAGGGGGCTCTTACAATGAGCAGTTCTTC. Its protein product is CASSDGGGSYNEQFF.

The V gene is TRBV6-6, the J gene TRBJ2-3, with D maybe TRBD2 (6 bases). Germline V gene sequence: CDR1 MNHNY, CDR2 SVGAGI (reference sequence). This CDR3 region has 14 residues. V lost 6 bases and J 4 bases, leaving 14 bases between the germline ends. The CDR3 loop is CASSLPGVADTQYF. CDR3 nucleotide sequence: TGTGCCAGCAGCCTCCCGGGAGTAGCAGATACGCAGTATTTT.

This chain joins TRBV2 and TRBJ2-3; no definite D call. CDR3 length: 15 amino acids. Germline CDR1 SNHLY, CDR2 FYNNEI. The germline V and J ends were trimmed by 6 bases and 5 bases, with 18 bases remaining between them. In DNA, the CDR3 is TGTGCCAGCAGAGGGCTCAAAGTGGTTGGAGATACGCAGTATTTT. Protein product: CASRGLKVVGDTQYF.

This clone was picked up one time. The J gene is TRBJ2-4, the V gene TRBV18, with TRBD2 matching 14 bases. This CDR3 region has 19 residues. The V segment lost 1 base and the J segment 2 bases; nucleotides outside the gene matches: 7. Germline V gene lookup returns CDR1 KGHSH and CDR2 LQKENI. In nucleotides, the CDR3 is TGTGCCAGCTCACCACTGGGACTAGCGGGAGCAGGAACCAAAAACATTCAGTACTTC. Translation gives CASSPLGLAGAGTKNIQYF.

The V call is TRBV5-1, the J call TRBJ1-1; 7 nucleotides agree with TRBD1. Germline-derived CDR1 and CDR2 are SGHRS and YFSETQ. The CDR3 length is 16 residues. The trim removed 3 bases at V and 1 base at J, leaving 9 bases unmatched. CDR3 DNA: TGCGCCAGCAGCTCCAACCTAGGGGGCCCGAACACTGAAGCTTTCTTT. It encodes CASSSNLGGPNTEAFF. Filled out from reference TRBV5-1 and TRBJ1-1, the complete variable domain reads KAGVTQTPRYLIKTRGQQVTLSCSPISGHRSVSWYQQTPGQGLQFLFEYFSETQRNKGNFPGRFSGRQFSNSRSEMNVSTLELGDSALYLCASSSNLGGPNTEAFFGQGTRLTVV.

V usage is TRBV2 and J usage is TRBJ2-2; 9 nucleotides line up with TRBD2. Germline loops: CDR1 SNHLY, CDR2 FYNNEI. The CDR3 runs 14 residues. Trimming removed 6 bases from V and 2 bases from J; junction bases left unmatched: 1. CDR3 residues: CASRREGNTGELFF. The CDR3 region has the DNA TGTGCCAGCAGGCGGGAGGGAAACACCGGGGAGCTGTTTTTT.

The chain combines TRBV15 with TRBJ2-7, with D possibly being TRBD2 (5 bases). CDR3 length: 13 residues. Per the germline V gene, CDR1 is LNHNV and CDR2 is YYDKDF (reference sequence). The V gene lost 1 base and the J gene lost 7 bases, with 11 bases spanning the gap. The CDR3 DNA follows: TGTGCCACCAGCAGAGTCATGGGAGTAGAGCAGTACTTC. Encoded protein: CATSRVMGVEQYF.

The chain combines TRBV7-9 with TRBJ1-2; 9 bases are shared with TRBD1. The CDR3 is made up of 15 amino acids. Trimming at V came to 2 bases and at J to 7 bases, leaving 8 bases not matched to a gene. CDR1 is SEHNR and CDR2 is FQNEAQ in the germline V gene (reference sequence). The CDR3 spells CASSLTGTGLGGYTF. CDR3 bases: TGTGCCAGCAGCTTAACCGGGACAGGGTTAGGTGGCTACACCTTC.

The V and J genes are TRBV7-3 and TRBJ2-5, with no clear D. Trimming removed 5 bases from V and 0 bases from J, with 7 bases in between. This CDR3 is built from 13 residues. Germline lookup yields CDR1 SGHTA and CDR2 FQGTGA. The CDR3 DNA sequence: TGTGCCAGCAGCCTTCGAGACCAAGAGACCCAGTACTTC. It codes for CASSLRDQETQYF. Full variable domain (missing parts from reference TRBV7-3 and TRBJ2-5): GAGVSQTPSNKVTEKGKYVELRCDPISGHTALYWYRQSLGQGPEFLIYFQGTGAADDSGLPNDRFFAVRPEGSVSTLKIQRTERGDSAVYLCASSLRDQETQYFGPGTRLLVL.

The rearrangement uses TRBV5-4 and TRBJ2-7, with 8 nucleotides matching TRBD1. In germline, CDR1 is SGHNT, CDR2 YYREEE (reference sequence). The J segment lost 5 bases and the V segment lost 4 bases, leaving 5 bases of the junction unmatched. CDR3 length equals 13 residues. CDR3 in amino acids: CASSQGADHEQYF. CDR3 DNA sequence: TGTGCCAGCAGCCAGGGGGCGGACCACGAGCAGTACTTC.

This sequence joins TRBV21-1 and TRBJ2-6; the D segment call TRBD2 is taken from the table without a DNA check. TRBV21-1 corresponds to a pseudogene. The CDR3 is made up of 19 amino acids. CDR3 sequence (DNA): TGTGCCAGCAGCAAAGGGAGCAAGCGGGTGAGCTCTGGGGCCAACGTCCTGACTTTC. Translated, it gives CASSKGSKRVSSGANVLTF.

This chain connects TRBV30 to TRBJ2-1, with 12 bases identical to TRBD2. This CDR3 is 13 amino acids long. In germline, CDR1 is GTSNPN, CDR2 SVGIG (reference sequence). Trimming removed 1 base from V and 13 bases from J; junction bases left unmatched: 5. CDR3 sequence reads: CAWSAATSGRQFF. CDR3 bases: TGTGCCTGGAGTGCCGCGACTAGCGGGAGACAGTTCTTC.

This chain uses TRBV14 with TRBJ2-2; weak D call: TRBD2 (5 bases). Deletions cut 3 bases from V and 2 bases from J, with 13 bases between. The CDR3 sequence is 16 residues long. In germline, CDR1 is SGHDN, CDR2 FVKESK. The DNA of the CDR3 is TGTGCCAGCAGCCAGGCGGCCGGGGTTAACACCGGGGAGCTGTTTTTT. Protein product: CASSQAAGVNTGELFF. Combining the CDR3 with reference TRBV14 and TRBJ2-2 gives the whole variable domain EAGVTQFPSHSVIEKGQTVTLRCDPISGHDNLYWYRRVMGKEIKFLLHFVKESKQDESGMPNNRFLAERTGGTYSTLKVQPAELEDSGVYFCASSQAAGVNTGELFFGEGSRLTVL.

This rearrangement joins TRBV5-1 to TRBJ2-1; 10 bases match TRBD2. The V and J ends lost 0 bases and 8 bases, in that order; junction bases with no gene match: 5. This CDR3 is 15 amino acids long. The germline V gene has CDR1 SGHRS and CDR2 YFSETQ. CDR3 in amino acids: CASSLDLAGVDEQFF. CDR3 nucleotides: TGCGCCAGCAGCTTGGATCTAGCGGGAGTGGATGAGCAGTTCTTC.

For this clone: Other DNA sequences within the sample encode an identical CDR3. The genes are TRBV28 and TRBJ2-7, with D unclear. The CDR3 consists of 11 residues. V gave up 2 bases and J gave up 4 bases, with 3 bases separating them. The germline CDR1 and CDR2 sequences are MDHEN and SYDVKM. CDR3 sequence reads: CASSLGYEQYF. The DNA for the CDR3 is TGTGCCAGCAGTTTAGGGTACGAGCAGTACTTC.

To note about this clone: Different DNA sequences within this sample yield the same CDR3. The V call is TRBV28, the J call TRBJ1-4, with TRBD1 identical over 11 bases. The CDR3 loop spans 15 amino acids. J gave up 8 bases and V 4 bases, and 6 bases lay outside the gene matches. Germline V gene data show CDR1 as MDHEN and CDR2 as SYDVKM. CDR3 coding DNA: TGTGCCAGCAGTTCCGGGACAGGGGGTAAGGAAAAACTGTTTTTT. This translates into CASSSGTGGKEKLFF.

The chain links TRBV18 to TRBJ2-5; 10 positions agree with TRBD2. Losses at the gene ends were 1 base for V and 5 bases for J; bases not matched to a gene: 7. Germline lookup yields CDR1 KGHSH and CDR2 LQKENI. The CDR3 totals 16 residues. The CDR3 is CASSPRASGSWETQYF. CDR3 sequence (DNA): TGTGCCAGCTCACCACGGGCTAGCGGGAGTTGGGAGACCCAGTACTTC.

Written as DNA, the CDR3 is TGTGCCAGCAGTGACGGGAGCACAGATACGCAGTATTTT. Translation: CASSDGSTDTQYF. The rearrangement links TRBV6-4 to TRBJ2-3, with no clear D. Germline V gene sequence: CDR1 MRHNA, CDR2 SNTAGT. With 2 bases removed from V and 0 bases from J, the gap between germline ends came to 3 bases. This CDR3 spans 13 amino acids.

J is TRBJ2-6 and V is TRBV30, with D unclear. Germline CDR1 and CDR2: GTSNPN and SVGIG (reference sequence). V was trimmed by 2 bases and J by 4 bases, leaving 9 bases between them. This CDR3 region has 14 residues. The CDR3 spells CAWSSRGGANVLTF. The CDR3 coding sequence is TGTGCCTGGAGTTCCCGTGGAGGGGCCAACGTCCTGACTTTC.

In this sample, this clone turned up once. The chain is built from TRBV27 and TRBJ2-1; 9 nucleotides align to TRBD2. Germline values: CDR1 MNHEY, CDR2 SMNVEV (reference sequence). V dropped 1 base and J dropped 6; count of bases not matched to a gene: 4. This CDR3 is 15 amino acids long. CDR3 residues: CASSLYSGSFNEQFF. Written as DNA, the CDR3 is TGTGCCAGCAGTTTATATAGCGGGAGTTTCAATGAGCAGTTCTTC.

This chain joins TRBV15 and TRBJ2-1; 7 positions agree with TRBD2. The CDR3 length is 18 residues. CDR1 and CDR2 (germline): LNHNV, YYDKDF (reference sequence). After removal of 0 bases from V and 0 bases from J, the junction contained 8 bases not matched to a gene. CDR3 bases: TGTGCCACCAGCAGAGAGGGGCTAGCGGACGTCTCCTACAATGAGCAGTTCTTC. Its translation is CATSREGLADVSYNEQFF.